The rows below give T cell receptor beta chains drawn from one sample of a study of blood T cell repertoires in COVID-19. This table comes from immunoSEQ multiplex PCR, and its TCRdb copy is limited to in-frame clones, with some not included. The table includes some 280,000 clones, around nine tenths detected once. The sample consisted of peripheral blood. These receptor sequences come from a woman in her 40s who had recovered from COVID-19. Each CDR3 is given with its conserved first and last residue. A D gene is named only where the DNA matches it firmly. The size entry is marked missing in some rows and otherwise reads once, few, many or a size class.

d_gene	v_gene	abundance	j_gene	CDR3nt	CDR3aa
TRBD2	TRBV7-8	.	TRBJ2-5	TGTGCCAGCAGCTTACGGGAGGCCCTCGGATACACCCAGTACTTC	CASSLREALGYTQYF
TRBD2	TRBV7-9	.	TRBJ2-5	TGTGCCAGCAGCTTAGGGAGGACTAGCGGGAACCAAGAGACCCAGTACTTC	CASSLGRTSGNQETQYF
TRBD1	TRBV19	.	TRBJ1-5	TGTGCCAGTAGTATCGGGACAGGGGGGAATCAGCCCCAGCATTTT	CASSIGTGGNQPQHF
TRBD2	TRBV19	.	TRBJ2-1	TGTGCCAGTAGTAGATGGGCGGGGGATACGGACAATGAGCAGTTCTTC	CASSRWAGDTDNEQFF
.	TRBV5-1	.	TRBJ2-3	TGCGCCAGCAGCTTAAACCCCGGGAACACAGATACGCAGTATTTT	CASSLNPGNTDTQYF
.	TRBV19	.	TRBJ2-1	TGTGCCAGTAGTGCAGACCCGGACAGCTTCAATGAGCAGTTCTTC	CASSADPDSFNEQFF
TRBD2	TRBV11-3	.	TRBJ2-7	TGTGCCAGCAGCTTAGAGACTACTACTAGCGGGATAGGTTCCTACGAGCAGTACTTC	CASSLETTTSGIGSYEQYF
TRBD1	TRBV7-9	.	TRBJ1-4	TGTGCCAGCAGCCCGGGACAGCGTTTGGATGAAAAACTGTTTTTT	CASSPGQRLDEKLFF
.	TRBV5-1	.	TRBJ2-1	TGCGCCAGCAGCCTAACCGGGACAAGCTACAATGAGCAGTTCTTC	CASSLTGTSYNEQFF
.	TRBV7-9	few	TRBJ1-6	TGTGCCAGCAGCTTAAAGGGGCACAATTCACCCCTCCACTTT	CASSLKGHNSPLHF
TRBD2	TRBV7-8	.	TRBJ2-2	TGTGCCAGCAGCTTAGGGACTAGCGGGTACACCGGGGAGCTGTTTTTT	CASSLGTSGYTGELFF
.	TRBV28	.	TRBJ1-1	TGTGCCAGCACCCGGGGGGACGCCGGTTTTCCTGAAGCTTTCTTT	CASTRGDAGFPEAFF
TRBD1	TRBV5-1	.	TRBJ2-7	TGCGCCAGCAGCTTGGGTATAGGGCCAGGGGGTTCCTACGAGCAGTACTTC	CASSLGIGPGGSYEQYF
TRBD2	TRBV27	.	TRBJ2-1	TGTGCCAGCAAAGGGACTAGCTCCTACAATGAGCAGTTCTTC	CASKGTSSYNEQFF
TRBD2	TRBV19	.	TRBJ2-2	TGTGCCAGTAGCTCGACCGGGACTACGAACACCGGGGAGCTGTTTTTT	CASSSTGTTNTGELFF
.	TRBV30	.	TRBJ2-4	TGTGCCTGGATACCGGGACTCGGTTTAGCCAAAAACATTCAGTACTTC	CAWIPGLGLAKNIQYF
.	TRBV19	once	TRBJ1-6	TGTGCCAGTACCCCCTCCCTCGGGGGGAATAATTCACCCCTCCACTTT	CASTPSLGGNNSPLHF
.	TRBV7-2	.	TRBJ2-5	TGTGCCAGCAGCTCTCCGGGACTCCAAGAGACCCAGTACTTC	CASSSPGLQETQYF
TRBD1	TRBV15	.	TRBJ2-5	TGTGCCACCAGCAGCAGACAGGGCGCATCAAGACAAGAGACCCAGTACTTC	CATSSRQGASRQETQYF
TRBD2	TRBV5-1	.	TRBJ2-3	TGCGCCAGCAGCTTGGTGGGACTAGTTGCAGATACGCAGTATTTT	CASSLVGLVADTQYF
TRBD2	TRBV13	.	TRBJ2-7	TGTGCCAGCGTCTCACGGGCTAGCGGGAGCGAGCAGTACTTC	CASVSRASGSEQYF
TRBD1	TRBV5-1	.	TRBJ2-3	TGCGCCAGCAGCAGGCTAAGACAGGGGGATCTCACAGATACGCAGTATTTT	CASSRLRQGDLTDTQYF
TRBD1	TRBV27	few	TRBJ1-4	TGTGCCAGCAGTCCTAAATTCGACAGGGTTCAACTGTTTTTT	CASSPKFDRVQLFF
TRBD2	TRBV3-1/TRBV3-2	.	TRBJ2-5	TGTGCCAGCCTTTTTGCGGGGGGGGAGACCCAGTACTTC	CASLFAGGETQYF
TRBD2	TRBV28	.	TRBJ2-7	TGTGCCAGCACGTCGGCTAGCGGGTTTGAATACGAGCAGTACTTC	CASTSASGFEYEQYF
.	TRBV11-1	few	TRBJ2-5	TGTGCCAGCACCGAAGGGGCGGAGGGAGAGACCCAGTACTTC	CASTEGAEGETQYF
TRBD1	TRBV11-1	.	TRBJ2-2	TGTGCCAGCAGCCAAGGACAGGGGGCGACCGGGGAGCTGTTTTTT	CASSQGQGATGELFF
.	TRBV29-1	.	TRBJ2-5	TGCAGCGGAAGGCAGGGGGGAGAGACCCAGTACTTC	CSGRQGGETQYF
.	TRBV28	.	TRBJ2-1	TGTGCCAGCAGTCGGGGAGTTTTCTCCTACAATGAGCAGTTCTTC	CASSRGVFSYNEQFF
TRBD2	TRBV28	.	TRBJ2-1	TGTGCCAGCGTTTCAGCGGGAGGGAGGTACAATGAGCAGTTCTTC	CASVSAGGRYNEQFF
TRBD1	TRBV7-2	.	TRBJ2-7	TGTGCCAGCAGCTCTCGGACAGGGGCGACTAAGCAGTACTTC	CASSSRTGATKQYF
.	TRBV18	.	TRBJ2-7	TGTGCCAGCTCAAGAGGGTGGCAGCTCGAGCAGTACTTC	CASSRGWQLEQYF
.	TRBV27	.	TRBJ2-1	TGTGCCAGCAGTTACCACGGGGTCTACAATGAGCAGTTCTTC	CASSYHGVYNEQFF
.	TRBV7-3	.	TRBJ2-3	TGTGCCAGCAGCCCGGGGGGCGGTAGCACAGATACGCAGTATTTT	CASSPGGGSTDTQYF
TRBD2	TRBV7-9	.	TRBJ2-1	TGTGCCAGCTCCAGTGGCGGGAGATCCTACAATGAGCAGTTCTTC	CASSSGGRSYNEQFF
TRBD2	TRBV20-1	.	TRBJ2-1	TGCAGTGCTTGGGGGGGCAATGAGCAGTTCTTC	CSAWGGNEQFF
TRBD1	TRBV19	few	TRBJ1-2	TGTGCCAGCCACACAACTATTGGCATCGGGACAGGGGACTATGGCTACACCTTC	CASHTTIGIGTGDYGYTF
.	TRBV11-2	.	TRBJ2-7	TGTGCCAGCAGCGAGGGGACTGCGCCTCCCTACGAGCAGTACTTC	CASSEGTAPPYEQYF
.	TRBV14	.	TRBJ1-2	TGTGCCAGCAGCCACCAAGGGGCTTATGGCTACACCTTC	CASSHQGAYGYTF
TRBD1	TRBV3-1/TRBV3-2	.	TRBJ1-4	TGTGCCAGCAGCCAAAACAGGGGCTCTGAAAAACTGTTTTTT	CASSQNRGSEKLFF
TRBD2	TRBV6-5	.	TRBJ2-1	TGTGCCAGCAGTTCGTCTACTAGCGGCCTCAATGAGCAGTTCTTC	CASSSSTSGLNEQFF
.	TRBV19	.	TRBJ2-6	TGTGCCAGCCTCGGGGCTGGGGCCAACGTCCTGACTTTC	CASLGAGANVLTF
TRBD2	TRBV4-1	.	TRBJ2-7	TGCGCCAGCAGCCTAGCGGGAGTTTCTGAGCAGTACTTC	CASSLAGVSEQYF
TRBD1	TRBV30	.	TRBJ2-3	TGTGCCGGTAGGACAGGGGGCTCAGATACGCAGTATTTT	CAGRTGGSDTQYF
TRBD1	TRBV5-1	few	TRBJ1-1	TGCGCCAGCAGCTTGGGGGACAGGGGCACTGAAGCTTTCTTT	CASSLGDRGTEAFF
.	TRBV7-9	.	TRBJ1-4	TGTGCCAGCAGCGGGGCAGCCTCTAATGAAAAACTGTTTTTT	CASSGAASNEKLFF
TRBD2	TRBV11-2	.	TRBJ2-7	TGTGCCAGCAGCCCAGGACTAGCGGACTCCTACGAGCAGTACTTC	CASSPGLADSYEQYF
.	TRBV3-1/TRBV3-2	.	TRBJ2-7	TGTGCCAGCAGCCAAAGTCGGGGGGCAAAGGGGGACGAGCAGTACTTC	CASSQSRGAKGDEQYF
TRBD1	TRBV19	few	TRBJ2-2	TGTGCCACCCGACAGGGGATGTCCACCGGGGAGCTGTTTTTT	CATRQGMSTGELFF
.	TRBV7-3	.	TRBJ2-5	TGTGCCAGCAGCCCCCAGGGGGGCCAAGAGACCCAGTACTTC	CASSPQGGQETQYF
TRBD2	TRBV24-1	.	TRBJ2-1	TGTGCCACCAGTGCGACCCCGACTAGCGGGCATTACAATGAGCAGTTCTTC	CATSATPTSGHYNEQFF
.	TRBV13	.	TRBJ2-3	TGTGCCAGCAGCTTAGGTGGAGGGAGTGGCGCAGATACGCAGTATTTT	CASSLGGGSGADTQYF